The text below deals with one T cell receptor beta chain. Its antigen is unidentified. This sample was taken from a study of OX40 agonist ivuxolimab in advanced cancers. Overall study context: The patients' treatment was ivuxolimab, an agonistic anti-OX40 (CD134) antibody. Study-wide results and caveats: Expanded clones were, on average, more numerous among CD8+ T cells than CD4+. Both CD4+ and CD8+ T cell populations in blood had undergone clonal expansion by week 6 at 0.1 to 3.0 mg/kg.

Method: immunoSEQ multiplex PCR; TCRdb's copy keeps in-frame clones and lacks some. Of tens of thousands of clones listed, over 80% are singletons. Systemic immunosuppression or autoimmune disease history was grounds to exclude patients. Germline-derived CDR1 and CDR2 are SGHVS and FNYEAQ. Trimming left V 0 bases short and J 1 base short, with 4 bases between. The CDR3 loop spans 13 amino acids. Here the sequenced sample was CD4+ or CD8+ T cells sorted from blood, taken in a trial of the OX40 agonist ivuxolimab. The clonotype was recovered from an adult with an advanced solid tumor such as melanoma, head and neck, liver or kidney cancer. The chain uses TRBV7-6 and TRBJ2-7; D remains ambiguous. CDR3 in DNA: TGTGCCAGCAGCTTAGCTGCTTCCTACGAGCAGTACTTC. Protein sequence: CASSLAASYEQYF.